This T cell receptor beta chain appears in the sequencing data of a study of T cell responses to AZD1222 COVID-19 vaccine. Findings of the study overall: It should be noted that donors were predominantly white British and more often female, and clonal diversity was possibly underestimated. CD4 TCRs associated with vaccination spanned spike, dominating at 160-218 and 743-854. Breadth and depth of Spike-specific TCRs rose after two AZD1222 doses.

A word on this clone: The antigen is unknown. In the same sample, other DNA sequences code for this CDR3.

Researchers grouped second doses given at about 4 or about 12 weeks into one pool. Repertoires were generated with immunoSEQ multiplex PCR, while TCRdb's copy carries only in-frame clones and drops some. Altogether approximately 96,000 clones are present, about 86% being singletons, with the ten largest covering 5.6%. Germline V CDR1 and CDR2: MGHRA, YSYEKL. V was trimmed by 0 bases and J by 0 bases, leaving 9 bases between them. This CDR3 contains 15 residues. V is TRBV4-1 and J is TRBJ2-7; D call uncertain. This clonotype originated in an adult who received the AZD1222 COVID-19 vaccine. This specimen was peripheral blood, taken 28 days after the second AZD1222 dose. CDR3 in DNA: TGCGCCAGCAGCCAAGAGAGTCGACGCTCCTACGAGCAGTACTTC. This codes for CASSQESRRSYEQYF.